What follows is one T cell receptor (beta chain) and its context. The PCR used 60 Vbeta and 13 Jbeta primers. Libraries were prepared by immunoSEQ multiplex PCR; TCRdb keeps only in-frame clonotypes and omits some of them. The sample consists of about 160,000 clones, roughly 79% of them appearing once. CDR3 length: 15 amino acids. Germline V lookup: CDR1 SGHNT, CDR2 YYREEE (reference sequence). V was cut by 1 base and J by 4 bases, with 9 bases left in between. The data belong to a study of cytomegalovirus exposure and HLA in healthy donors. V is TRBV5-4 and J is TRBJ1-6, with a tentative D call TRBD1 (5 bases). The sequencing input was PBMCs. This clonotype was obtained from a woman aged 45-60 years in good health and CMV-seropositive. CDR3 DNA sequence: TGTGCCAGCAGCTTGTTCGGGGGGTATAATTCACCCCTCCACTTT. It is translated as CASSLFGGYNSPLHF.